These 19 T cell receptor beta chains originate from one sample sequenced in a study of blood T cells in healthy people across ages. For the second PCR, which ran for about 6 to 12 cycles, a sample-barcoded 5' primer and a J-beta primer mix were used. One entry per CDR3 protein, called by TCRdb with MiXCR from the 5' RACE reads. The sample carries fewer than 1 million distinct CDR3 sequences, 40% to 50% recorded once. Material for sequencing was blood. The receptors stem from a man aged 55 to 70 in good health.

The CDR3 nucleotides are TGCAGTGCTAGAGATGCCCAGCGGGGGTCCCGTACGCAGTATTTT. Encoded protein: CSARDAQRGSRTQYF. This chain joins TRBV20-1 and TRBJ2-3; 8 bases are shared with TRBD2. Germline V gene sequence: CDR1 DFQATT, CDR2 SNEGSKA (reference sequence). The CDR3 runs to 15 residues. J lost 8 bases, V lost 0 bases, and 10 bases had no gene match.

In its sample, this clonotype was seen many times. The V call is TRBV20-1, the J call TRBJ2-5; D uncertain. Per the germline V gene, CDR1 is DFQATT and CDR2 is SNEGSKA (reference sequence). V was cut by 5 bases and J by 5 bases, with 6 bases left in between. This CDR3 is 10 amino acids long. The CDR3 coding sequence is TGCAGTGCTGGCCAGGAGACCCAGTACTTC. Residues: CSAGQETQYF.

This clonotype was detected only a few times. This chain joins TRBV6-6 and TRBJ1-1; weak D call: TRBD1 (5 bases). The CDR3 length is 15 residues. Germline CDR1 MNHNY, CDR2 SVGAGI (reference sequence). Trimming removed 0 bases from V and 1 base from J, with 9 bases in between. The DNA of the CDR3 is TGTGCCAGCAGTTACTCTGGACACCCGAACACTGAAGCTTTCTTT. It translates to CASSYSGHPNTEAFF.

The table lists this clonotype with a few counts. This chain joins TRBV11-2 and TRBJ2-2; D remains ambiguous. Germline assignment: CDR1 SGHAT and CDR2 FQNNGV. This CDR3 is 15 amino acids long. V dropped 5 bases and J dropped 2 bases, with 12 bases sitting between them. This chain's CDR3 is CASSPATPNTGELFF. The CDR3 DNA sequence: TGTGCCAGCAGCCCCGCGACACCCAACACCGGGGAGCTGTTTTTT.

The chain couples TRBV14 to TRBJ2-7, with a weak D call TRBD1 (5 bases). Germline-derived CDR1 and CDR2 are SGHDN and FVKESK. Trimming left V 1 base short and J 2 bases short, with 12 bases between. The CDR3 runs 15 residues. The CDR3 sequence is CASSQAPRAAYEQYF. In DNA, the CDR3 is TGTGCCAGCAGCCAAGCTCCCAGGGCCGCCTACGAGCAGTACTTC.

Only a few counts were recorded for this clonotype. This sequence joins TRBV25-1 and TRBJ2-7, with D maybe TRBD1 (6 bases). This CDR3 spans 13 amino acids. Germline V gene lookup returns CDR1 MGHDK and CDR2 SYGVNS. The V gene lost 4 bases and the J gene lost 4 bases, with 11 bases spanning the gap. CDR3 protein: CASSGGQMYEQYF. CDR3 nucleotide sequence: TGTGCCAGCAGTGGTGGACAGATGTACGAGCAGTACTTC.

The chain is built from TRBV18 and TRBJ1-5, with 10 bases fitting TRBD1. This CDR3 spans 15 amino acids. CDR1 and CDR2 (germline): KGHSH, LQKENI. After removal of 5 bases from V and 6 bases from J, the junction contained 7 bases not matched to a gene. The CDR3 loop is CASSSGQGVSQPQHF. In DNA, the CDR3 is TGTGCCAGCTCATCTGGACAGGGGGTGAGTCAGCCCCAGCATTTT.

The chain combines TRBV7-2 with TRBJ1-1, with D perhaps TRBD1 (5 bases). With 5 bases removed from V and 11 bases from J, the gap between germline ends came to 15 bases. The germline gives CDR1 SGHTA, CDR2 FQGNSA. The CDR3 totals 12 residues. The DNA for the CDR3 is TGTGCCAGCAGCCCGTATTCCCCAGGGGCTTTCTTT. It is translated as CASSPYSPGAFF.

The CDR3 DNA follows: TGCAGTGCTAGTGACAGGGGTCCCTTGATGGGCTTCGTGGCTACTGAAGCTTTCTTT. Its translation is CSASDRGPLMGFVATEAFF. The chain joins TRBV20-1 to TRBJ1-1; 8 bases align to TRBD1. This CDR3 has 19 residues. Unmatched junction bases numbered 23, after V lost 3 bases and J lost 5 bases. The germline V gene encodes CDR1 DFQATT and CDR2 SNEGSKA (reference sequence).

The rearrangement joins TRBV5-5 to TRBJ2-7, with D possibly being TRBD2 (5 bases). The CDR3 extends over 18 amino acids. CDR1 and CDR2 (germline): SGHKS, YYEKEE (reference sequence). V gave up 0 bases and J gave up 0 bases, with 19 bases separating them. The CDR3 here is CASSLDLRRVTGSYEQYF. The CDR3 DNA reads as TGTGCCAGCAGCTTGGATTTGAGGCGGGTAACTGGCTCCTACGAGCAGTACTTC.

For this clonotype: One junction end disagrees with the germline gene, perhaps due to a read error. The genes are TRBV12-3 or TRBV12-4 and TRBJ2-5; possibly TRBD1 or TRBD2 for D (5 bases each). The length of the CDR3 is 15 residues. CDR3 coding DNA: TGTGTCAGCAGTGCAGCTAATGGGGCCCGGGGGACCCAGTACTTC. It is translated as CVSSAANGARGTQYF.

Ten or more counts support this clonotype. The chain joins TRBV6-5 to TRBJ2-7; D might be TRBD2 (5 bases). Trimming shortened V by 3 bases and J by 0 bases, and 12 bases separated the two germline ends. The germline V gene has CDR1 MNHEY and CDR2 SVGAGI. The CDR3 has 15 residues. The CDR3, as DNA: TGTGCCAGCAGTTATCAGAGGGTTAGCTCCTACGAGCAGTACTTC. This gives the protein CASSYQRVSSYEQYF.

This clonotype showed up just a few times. CDR3 sequence (DNA): TGTGCCACCAGCAGAGGAGAGAGGGCGGCTGAGCAGTTCTTC. It specifies CATSRGERAAEQFF. The chain combines TRBV15 with TRBJ2-1; D is possibly TRBD2 (5 bases). CDR1 and CDR2 from the germline V gene are LNHNV and YYDKDF (reference sequence). The V end lost 1 base, the J end lost 9 bases, and 13 bases lay between the germline ends. The CDR3 totals 14 residues.

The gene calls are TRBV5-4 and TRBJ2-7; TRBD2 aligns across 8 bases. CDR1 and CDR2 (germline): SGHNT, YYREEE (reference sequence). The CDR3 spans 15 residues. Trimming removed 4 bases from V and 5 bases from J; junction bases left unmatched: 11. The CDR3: CASSIGVAGFNEQYF. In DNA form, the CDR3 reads TGTGCCAGCAGCATTGGGGTAGCGGGGTTTAACGAGCAGTACTTC.

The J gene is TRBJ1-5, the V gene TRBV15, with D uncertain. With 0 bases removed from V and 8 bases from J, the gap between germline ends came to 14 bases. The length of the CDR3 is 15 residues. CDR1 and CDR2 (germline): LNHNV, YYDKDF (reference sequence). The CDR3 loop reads CATSRDFSGLEPQHF. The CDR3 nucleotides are TGTGCCACCAGCAGAGATTTCAGTGGTTTGGAGCCCCAGCATTTT.

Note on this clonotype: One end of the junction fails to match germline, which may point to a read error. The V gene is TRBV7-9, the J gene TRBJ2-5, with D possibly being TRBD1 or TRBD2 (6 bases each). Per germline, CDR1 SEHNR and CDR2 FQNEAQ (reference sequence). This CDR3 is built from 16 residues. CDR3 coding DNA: TGTACCAGCAGCTTACGATCCGGGGGCGGCAAGGAGACCCAGTACTTC. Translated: CTSSLRSGGGKETQYF.

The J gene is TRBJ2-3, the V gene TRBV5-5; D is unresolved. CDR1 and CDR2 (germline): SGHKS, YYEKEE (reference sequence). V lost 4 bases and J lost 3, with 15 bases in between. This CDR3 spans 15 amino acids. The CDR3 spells CASSQKGFETDTQYF. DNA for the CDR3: TGTGCCAGCAGCCAAAAGGGTTTTGAGACAGATACGCAGTATTTT.

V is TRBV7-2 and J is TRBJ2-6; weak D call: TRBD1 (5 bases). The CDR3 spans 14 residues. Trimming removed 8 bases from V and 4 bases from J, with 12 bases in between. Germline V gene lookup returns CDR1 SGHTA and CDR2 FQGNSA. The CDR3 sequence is CASCRTTGANVLTF. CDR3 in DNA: TGTGCCAGCTGCAGGACAACCGGGGCCAACGTCCTGACTTTC. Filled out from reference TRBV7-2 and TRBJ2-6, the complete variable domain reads GAGVSQSPSNKVTEKGKDVELRCDPISGHTALYWYRQSLGQGLEFLIYFQGNSAPDKSGLPSDRFSAERTGGSVSTLTIQRTQQEDSAVYLCASCRTTGANVLTFGAGSRLTVL.

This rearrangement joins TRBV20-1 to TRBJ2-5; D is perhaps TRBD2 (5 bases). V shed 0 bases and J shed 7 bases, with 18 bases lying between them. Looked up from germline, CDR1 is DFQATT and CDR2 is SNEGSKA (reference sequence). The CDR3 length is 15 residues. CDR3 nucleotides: TGCAGTGCTAGAGATGCTAGCAAGCCCCATGGGACCCAGTACTTC. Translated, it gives CSARDASKPHGTQYF.